This entry lists 27 T cell receptor beta chains sequenced from one sample in a study of T cell repertoires in cytomegalovirus infection (dated by TCRdb to between 2017 and 2020). The meaning of the sample's treatment or condition label: in vitro stimulation with specific CMV peptide epitopes to enrich CMV-specific T cells. The data were produced on an Illumina HiSeq 1500. TCRdb cleaned the public reads at Q25 with fastp, built clones with MiXCR and kept in-frame beta chains. Each CDR3 protein appears once, grouped with its most common genes and DNA. The sample table holds about 310,000 distinct CDR3 sequences, of which 20% to 25% were seen once. The ten largest clonotypes hold about an eighth of the sample. Their antigen targets remain unknown. The sequenced sample was cultured PBMCs, obtained from culture after CMV antigen stimulation. The receptor source for this set is a human donor in good health (CMV status not recorded). Some clones in this sample may be carry-over from other donors' samples.

This clonotype was counted a single time. The chain uses TRBV6-5 and TRBJ2-7, with D perhaps matching TRBD1 (6 bases). V dropped 5 bases and J dropped 4 bases, with 15 bases sitting between them. Germline loops: CDR1 MNHEY, CDR2 SVGAGI. This CDR3 spans 14 amino acids. The CDR3 DNA is TGTGCCAGCAGTCGGCCAGGGGCGGCGTACGAGCAGTACTTC. Encoded protein: CASSRPGAAYEQYF.

The rearrangement uses TRBV12-3 or TRBV12-4 and TRBJ2-2, with D perhaps matching TRBD1 (6 bases). Trimming removed 3 bases at V and 6 bases at J, with 20 bases between. The CDR3 spans 17 residues. The CDR3 here is CASSLSATTGNPGELFF. CDR3 DNA: TGTGCCAGCAGTTTGTCCGCCACCACAGGGAATCCCGGGGAGCTGTTTTTT.

The rearrangement uses TRBV28 and TRBJ2-6; D call uncertain. The V end was cut by 10 bases, the J end by 0 bases, with 4 bases between. The CDR3 spans 12 residues. Germline loops: CDR1 MDHEN, CDR2 SYDVKM. The CDR3 is CAITSGANVLTF. The CDR3 region has the DNA TGTGCCATTACCTCTGGGGCCAACGTCCTGACTTTC.

There are many counts of this clonotype. The gene calls are TRBV12-3 or TRBV12-4 and TRBJ1-2; TRBD1 might be the D (6 bases). The CDR3 contains 15 residues. Trimming cost V 4 bases and J 4 bases, with 16 bases left between them. The CDR3: CASSSRRGARYGYTF. In nucleotides, the CDR3 is TGTGCCAGCAGTTCCCGTAGGGGGGCCCGCTATGGCTACACCTTC.

In this sample, this clonotype turned up once. The V and J genes are TRBV5-6 and TRBJ1-1; D is uncertain. This CDR3 is built from 15 residues. V was clipped by 3 bases and J by 0 bases, with 12 bases between them. Per the germline V gene, CDR1 is SGHDT and CDR2 is YYEEEE. CDR3 residues: CASSYPTGMNTEAFF. The CDR3 DNA reads as TGTGCCAGCAGCTACCCGACGGGCATGAACACTGAAGCTTTCTTT.

V and J are TRBV4-3 and TRBJ1-4; a weak D match, TRBD1 (5 bases). CDR3 length: 15 residues. Per the germline V gene, CDR1 is LGHNA and CDR2 is YSLEER. V lost 1 base, J lost 1 base, and 7 bases lay in between. The CDR3 DNA reads as TGCGCCAGCAGCCAAGTGCAGGGAACTAATGAAAAACTGTTTTTT. Protein sequence: CASSQVQGTNEKLFF.

The rearrangement uses TRBV5-6 and TRBJ2-7; no reliable D call. Germline CDR1 SGHDT, CDR2 YYEEEE. The CDR3 is 16 amino acids. V was trimmed by 2 bases and J by 1 base, leaving 16 bases between them. This CDR3 is CASSLKKGPASYEQYF. CDR3 DNA: TGTGCCAGCAGCTTAAAGAAAGGGCCGGCGTCCTACGAGCAGTACTTC.

The chain combines TRBV25-1 with TRBJ1-4; D gene uncertain. Trimming pared 1 base from V and 8 bases from J, leaving 14 bases between. Germline V gives CDR1 MGHDK, CDR2 SYGVNS. This CDR3 region has 15 residues. In DNA form, the CDR3 reads TGTGCCAGCAGTGAATTTGGCGATCCGGGGGAAAAACTGTTTTTT. It is translated as CASSEFGDPGEKLFF.

The chain recombines TRBV12-5 with TRBJ2-1, with unresolved D. The CDR3 length is 13 residues. Germline values: CDR1 LGHNT, CDR2 FRNRAP. V lost 2 bases to trimming and J lost 5 bases, with 7 bases between them. The CDR3 here is CASGLRVHNEQFF. DNA for the CDR3: TGTGCTAGTGGTTTGCGTGTTCACAATGAGCAGTTCTTC.

This clonotype turned up a few times. The chain combines TRBV7-9 with TRBJ2-2; 9 bases match TRBD1. The J segment lost 5 bases and the V segment lost 5 bases, leaving 6 bases of the junction unmatched. Looked up from germline, CDR1 is SEHNR and CDR2 is FQNEAQ (reference sequence). The CDR3 covers 15 residues. For the CDR3, the DNA is TGTGCCAGCAGCCGTGGGACAGGGCAGACCGGGGAGCTGTTTTTT. Its translation is CASSRGTGQTGELFF.

The chain carries TRBV10-3 and TRBJ1-2; D is ambiguous. The V end was cut by 3 bases, the J end by 4 bases, with 9 bases between. CDR3 length equals 13 residues. In germline, CDR1 is ENHRY, CDR2 SYGVKD. For the CDR3, the DNA is TGTGCCATCAGTGACAGGACCTTCTATGGCTACACCTTC. Translating gives CAISDRTFYGYTF.

V gene TRBV20-1 combines with J gene TRBJ2-1; D gene ambiguous. CDR3 length equals 13 residues. Trimming shortened V by 0 bases and J by 7 bases, and 10 bases separated the two germline ends. Germline-derived CDR1 and CDR2 are DFQATT and SNEGSKA (reference sequence). CDR3 loop: CSARDWWRNEQFF. The CDR3 DNA reads as TGCAGTGCTAGAGATTGGTGGAGAAATGAGCAGTTCTTC.

By share of the sample, this clonotype is large. This chain connects TRBV7-2 to TRBJ1-5; D remains unclear. V gave up 4 bases and J gave up 0 bases, with 10 bases separating them. CDR3 size: 15 residues. Per germline, CDR1 SGHTA and CDR2 FQGNSA. The CDR3 loop is CASSSALNSNQPQHF. CDR3 sequence (DNA): TGTGCCAGCAGCTCGGCCCTAAATAGCAATCAGCCCCAGCATTTT. The variable domain in full, with the rest retrieved from reference TRBV7-2 and TRBJ1-5, is GAGVSQSPSNKVTEKGKDVELRCDPISGHTALYWYRQSLGQGLEFLIYFQGNSAPDKSGLPSDRFSAERTGGSVSTLTIQRTQQEDSAVYLCASSSALNSNQPQHFGDGTRLSIL.

The V and J genes are TRBV24-1 and TRBJ2-3; D may match TRBD1 or TRBD2 (5 bases each). Germline values: CDR1 KGHDR, CDR2 SFDVKD. This CDR3 contains 14 residues. The germline V and J ends were trimmed by 2 bases and 4 bases, with 9 bases remaining between them. CDR3 bases: TGTGCCACCAGTGATTCTGGGGGTTCAGATACGCAGTATTTT. Amino acid sequence: CATSDSGGSDTQYF.

This clonotype has just a few counts. The V call is TRBV12-3 or TRBV12-4, the J call TRBJ2-5; D gene ambiguous. V lost 5 bases and J 5 bases, leaving 12 bases between the germline ends. The CDR3 runs to 13 residues. CDR3 DNA sequence: TGTGCCAGCAGTCCCAGAGCGTCGGAGACCCAGTACTTC. The encoded protein is CASSPRASETQYF.

This chain joins TRBV24-1 and TRBJ1-5, with D unresolved. Trimming stripped 8 bases from V and 3 bases from J, with 13 bases between. The CDR3 has 14 residues. The V gene's germline CDR1 is KGHDR and CDR2 SFDVKD. The CDR3 here is CATIWLRSNQPQHF. CDR3 nucleotides: TGTGCCACCATTTGGCTACGGTCCAATCAGCCCCAGCATTTT.

This clonotype was seen a handful of times. The chain carries TRBV7-3 and TRBJ1-1; TRBD1 aligns across 9 bases. The CDR3 is made up of 17 amino acids. Germline V gene lookup returns CDR1 SGHTA and CDR2 FQGTGA. V lost 3 bases, J lost 0 bases, and 8 bases stayed unmatched. The CDR3 loop is CASSFRPGQGMNTEAFF. The CDR3 DNA is TGTGCCAGCAGCTTCCGGCCGGGACAGGGAATGAACACTGAAGCTTTCTTT.

This clonotype has ten or more counts. This chain uses TRBV7-8 with TRBJ2-1, with 7 bases identical to TRBD2. Per germline, CDR1 SGHVS and CDR2 FQNEAQ. The CDR3 is 16 residues long. V shed 7 bases, J shed 9 bases, and the junction held 18 bases outside the gene matches. CDR3 loop: CASNNQAGPFPSEQFF. DNA for the CDR3: TGTGCCAGCAACAATCAAGCGGGGCCTTTCCCCAGTGAGCAGTTCTTC.

This clonotype was seen at least ten times. This CDR3 is CASSPFDTSSGNTIYF. The CDR3 DNA follows: TGTGCCAGCTCACCATTCGACACCTCCTCTGGAAACACCATATATTTT. This chain uses TRBV18 with TRBJ1-3, with D unclear. The CDR3 runs 16 residues. Germline lookup yields CDR1 KGHSH and CDR2 LQKENI. V gave up 2 bases and J gave up 0 bases, with 11 bases separating them.

This clonotype has a handful of counts. V usage is TRBV6-5 and J usage is TRBJ2-6; D is ambiguous. CDR1 is MNHEY, CDR2 SVGAGI, per germline. Trimming cost V 6 bases and J 0 bases, with 12 bases left between them. This CDR3 contains 16 residues. The CDR3, as DNA: TGTGCCAGCAGCATGTTTGGGAACTCTGGGGCCAACGTCCTGACTTTC. Its protein product is CASSMFGNSGANVLTF.

This clonotype was detected many times. The chain recombines TRBV7-3 with TRBJ2-2, with 10 nucleotides matching TRBD2. The CDR3 spans 15 residues. The junction had 0 bases not matched to a gene; V was cut back by 2 bases and J by 3 bases. CDR1 SGHTA and CDR2 FQGTGA come from the germline V gene. The CDR3 reads CASSLLAGDTGELFF. The CDR3 bases are TGTGCCAGCAGCTTACTAGCGGGAGACACCGGGGAGCTGTTTTTT.

This clonotype was picked up a small number of times. The chain combines TRBV6-2 or TRBV6-3 with TRBJ2-1; 15 bases agree with TRBD2. The germline gives CDR1 MNHEY, CDR2 SVGEGT. The V segment lost 6 bases and the J segment 7 bases; nucleotides outside the gene matches: 1. This CDR3 has 14 amino acids. In DNA form, the CDR3 reads TGTGCCAGCAGGGGGACTAGCGGGAGGAATGAGCAGTTCTTC. This gives the protein CASRGTSGRNEQFF.

The sample holds a few counts of this clonotype. The J gene is TRBJ1-5, the V gene TRBV28, with TRBD1 as a possible D gene (6 bases). The CDR3 loop spans 16 amino acids. Trimming cost V 2 bases and J 6 bases, with 17 bases left between them. Looked up from germline, CDR1 is MDHEN and CDR2 is SYDVKM. CDR3 loop: CASSLEQGWYGQPQHF. For the CDR3, the DNA is TGTGCCAGCAGTTTAGAACAGGGTTGGTATGGTCAGCCCCAGCATTTT.

The chain recombines TRBV5-4 with TRBJ1-1; no clear D. Trimming pared 0 bases from V and 0 bases from J, leaving 12 bases between. Germline values: CDR1 SGHNT, CDR2 YYREEE (reference sequence). This CDR3 spans 16 amino acids. The CDR3 DNA follows: TGTGCCAGCAGCTTGGGGCAGGTAAAGATGAACACTGAAGCTTTCTTT. This codes for CASSLGQVKMNTEAFF.

This clonotype occurred many times. The V gene is TRBV20-1, the J gene TRBJ2-7; TRBD2 agrees at 7 bases. Germline V gene data show CDR1 as DFQATT and CDR2 as SNEGSKA (reference sequence). V shed 2 bases and J 4 bases; nucleotides not matched to a gene: 5. There are 13 residues in the CDR3. CDR3 protein: CSARRLAVYEQYF. CDR3 DNA: TGCAGTGCTAGACGTCTAGCGGTGTACGAGCAGTACTTC.

The chain employs TRBV11-2 and TRBJ1-1; unclear D gene. This CDR3 region has 14 residues. V was trimmed by 5 bases and J by 4 bases, leaving 14 bases between them. Germline lookup yields CDR1 SGHAT and CDR2 FQNNGV. Here the CDR3 reads CASSPNRIGTEAFF. The CDR3 bases are TGTGCCAGCAGCCCCAACCGGATCGGCACTGAAGCTTTCTTT. Full variable domain (rest looked up from reference TRBV11-2 and TRBJ1-1): EAGVAQSPRYKIIEKRQSVAFWCNPISGHATLYWYQQILGQGPKLLIQFQNNGVVDDSQLPKDRFSAERLKGVDSTLKIQPAKLEDSAVYLCASSPNRIGTEAFFGQGTRLTVV.

This clonotype was detected only a few times. This chain links TRBV19 with TRBJ2-7, with D perhaps TRBD1 (6 bases). Germline V CDR1 and CDR2: LNHDA, SQIVND (reference sequence). Trimming took 3 bases from V and 0 from J, leaving 18 bases between them. The CDR3 loop spans 17 amino acids. In nucleotides, the CDR3 is TGTGCCAGTAGTATCAGTAGCGAGAGGGGGAGCTCCTACGAGCAGTACGTC. Its protein product is CASSISSERGSSYEQYV.